This TCR beta chain was found in a study of pediatric ulcerative colitis. The rectum was sampled with one to two pinch biopsies at colonoscopy. Overall study results and limits: Rectal repertoires separated controls, mild-moderate and acute severe colitis.

To note about this clone: What it binds is unknown.

The CDR3 length is 16 residues. V lost 3 bases, J lost 0 bases, and 11 bases lay in between. Germline assignment: CDR1 MDHEN and CDR2 SYDVKM. The table came from immunoSEQ multiplex PCR; TCRdb's copy has only in-frame clones and leaves some out. The sample shows 30,000 to 40,000 clones, roughly 70% of them seen only once. The clonotype originates from a boy between 10 and 17 years old with severe ulcerative colitis. Sequencing was done on a sample of gut tissue. The rearrangement joins TRBV28 to TRBJ2-2; possible D gene TRBD2, 6 bases. This CDR3 reads CASSLHGGANTGELFF. CDR3 in DNA: TGTGCCAGCAGTTTGCATGGAGGGGCGAACACCGGGGAGCTGTTTTTT.